A selection of T cell receptor beta chains follows, all from one sample in a study of blood T cell repertoires in COVID-19. This table comes from immunoSEQ multiplex PCR, and its TCRdb copy is limited to in-frame clones, with some not included. In the table there are roughly 160,000 clones, 80% to 90% of which are singletons. Source material: peripheral blood. The receptors derive from a woman aged 70-85 years who had recovered from COVID-19. CDR3s include the opening cysteine and the closing phenylalanine or tryptophan. A D gene is named only where the DNA matches it firmly. Rows may omit the clone size; those that give it use once, few, many or a size class.

d_call: -; j_call: TRBJ2-7; v_call: TRBV6-5; clone_size: -; cdr3_aa: CASSPSRGTTIRHF; cdr3_nt: TGTGCCAGCAGCCCGTCGCGGGGTACTACGATAAGGCACTTC
d_call: -; j_call: TRBJ1-1; v_call: TRBV7-2; clone_size: -; cdr3_aa: CASRLNPGNTEAFF; cdr3_nt: TGTGCCAGCAGACTTAATCCGGGGAACACTGAAGCTTTCTTT
d_call: TRBD1; j_call: TRBJ2-5; v_call: TRBV2; clone_size: once; cdr3_aa: CASRPTGGQETQYF; cdr3_nt: TGTGCCAGCAGACCAACAGGGGGCCAAGAGACCCAGTACTTC
d_call: -; j_call: TRBJ2-7; v_call: TRBV7-8; clone_size: -; cdr3_aa: CASSPPGRRGYEQYF; cdr3_nt: TGTGCCAGCAGCCCCCCCGGGCGCCGGGGCTACGAGCAGTACTTC
d_call: TRBD2; j_call: TRBJ2-7; v_call: TRBV10-3; clone_size: -; cdr3_aa: CAISTTSGRPPEQYF; cdr3_nt: TGTGCCATCAGTACCACTAGCGGGAGGCCCCCCGAGCAGTACTTC
d_call: -; j_call: TRBJ1-2; v_call: TRBV7-9; clone_size: -; cdr3_aa: CASSLGRVGYTF; cdr3_nt: TGTGCCAGCAGCTTGGGTCGGGTGGGCTACACCTTC
d_call: -; j_call: TRBJ1-2; v_call: TRBV5-4; clone_size: -; cdr3_aa: CASSLGEGGVYGYTF; cdr3_nt: TGTGCCAGCAGCTTGGGGGAGGGTGGGGTCTATGGCTACACCTTC
d_call: TRBD1; j_call: TRBJ2-2; v_call: TRBV18; clone_size: -; cdr3_aa: CASSRDRTGELFF; cdr3_nt: TGTGCCAGCTCACGGGACAGAACCGGGGAGCTGTTTTTT
d_call: -; j_call: TRBJ2-1; v_call: TRBV9; clone_size: -; cdr3_aa: CASSRWGTRGNNEQFF; cdr3_nt: TGTGCCAGCAGCCGATGGGGGACAAGGGGTAACAATGAGCAGTTCTTC
d_call: -; j_call: TRBJ2-7; v_call: TRBV4-2; clone_size: -; cdr3_aa: CASSPGAGAPGYEQYF; cdr3_nt: TGTGCCAGCAGCCCAGGGGCTGGGGCCCCTGGGTACGAGCAGTACTTC
d_call: TRBD2; j_call: TRBJ2-5; v_call: TRBV2; clone_size: -; cdr3_aa: CASATSGGALKTQYF; cdr3_nt: TGTGCCAGCGCGACTAGCGGGGGGGCTTTGAAGACCCAGTACTTC
d_call: -; j_call: TRBJ1-1; v_call: TRBV6-5; clone_size: -; cdr3_aa: CASKVGPTEAFF; cdr3_nt: TGTGCCAGCAAGGTGGGGCCCACTGAAGCTTTCTTT
d_call: -; j_call: TRBJ2-3; v_call: TRBV28; clone_size: -; cdr3_aa: CASSLGGTSTDTQYF; cdr3_nt: TGTGCCAGCAGTTTAGGAGGCACTAGCACAGATACGCAGTATTTT
d_call: -; j_call: TRBJ2-1; v_call: TRBV7-2; clone_size: -; cdr3_aa: CASSLARDNEQFF; cdr3_nt: TGTGCCAGCAGCTTAGCCCGGGACAATGAGCAGTTCTTC
d_call: -; j_call: TRBJ2-2; v_call: TRBV7-9; clone_size: -; cdr3_aa: CASMAPTGSDLGELFF; cdr3_nt: TGTGCCAGCATGGCACCCACAGGGTCCGATCTCGGGGAGCTGTTTTTT
d_call: TRBD1; j_call: TRBJ2-5; v_call: TRBV5-1; clone_size: -; cdr3_aa: CASSSAPTGTGVRYF; cdr3_nt: TGCGCCAGCAGCTCGGCACCCACCGGGACAGGGGTTCGGTACTTC
d_call: -; j_call: TRBJ1-1; v_call: TRBV7-8; clone_size: -; cdr3_aa: CASSSGYGNTEAFF; cdr3_nt: TGTGCCAGCAGCTCCGGTTATGGGAACACTGAAGCTTTCTTT
d_call: -; j_call: TRBJ2-3; v_call: TRBV3-1/TRBV3-2; clone_size: -; cdr3_aa: CASSPRGTDTQYF; cdr3_nt: TGTGCCAGCAGCCCCCGGGGCACAGATACGCAGTATTTT
d_call: TRBD1; j_call: TRBJ1-1; v_call: TRBV6-5; clone_size: -; cdr3_aa: CASTPGTALTEAFF; cdr3_nt: TGTGCCAGCACCCCCGGGACAGCCCTCACTGAAGCTTTCTTT
d_call: TRBD2; j_call: TRBJ2-2; v_call: TRBV4-3; clone_size: -; cdr3_aa: CASSRAGTSVGGELFF; cdr3_nt: TGCGCCAGCAGCCGGGCCGGGACTAGTGTGGGCGGGGAGCTGTTTTTT